This T cell receptor (beta chain) was profiled in a study of early T cells in non-severe SARS-CoV-2 infection. Study-level background: Sequencing of unsorted whole blood was done on bulk RNA, leaving chains unpaired.

Whole-study findings and limits: Using VDJdb, the matching emphasized anti-spike CD8 responses while missing private and CD4 specificities.

This clonotype appeared a few times. The antigen is unknown. This CDR3 region has 15 residues. V lost 3 bases, J lost 2 bases, and 14 bases lay in between. Looked up from germline, CDR1 is ENHRY and CDR2 is SYGVKD. Separate cDNA molecules each had unique molecular identifiers attached to them. TCRdb itself ran the 5' RACE reads through MiXCR, one entry per CDR3 protein. The sample consists of tens of thousands of distinct CDR3 sequences, 20% to 25% of them appearing once. The rearrangement uses TRBV10-3 and TRBJ2-7; possibly TRBD1 for D (6 bases). The input for sequencing was whole blood, taken at baseline. This TCR came from an adult who was a healthcare worker with PCR-confirmed SARS-CoV-2 infection or an uninfected control (not recorded which). The CDR3 DNA reads as TGTGCCATCAGTGATTTGGCAGGGGCAACCTACGAGCAGTACTTC. Its translation is CAISDLAGATYEQYF.